The present entry profiles one T cell receptor (beta chain) with its context. Its specific antigen is unknown. No base quality values were provided; no much bigger clone lies one nucleotide off. The sample is drawn from a study of T cell responses to AZD1222 COVID-19 vaccine (dated by TCRdb to the early 2020s). Background on the whole study: AZD1222 recipients whose second dose came at about 4 weeks and those whose second dose came at about 12 weeks were combined into one group, since spike-specific TCR depth and breadth did not differ between the two schedules. TCR sequencing was performed for 230 to 250 trial participants, of whom about 200 were given two doses of AZD1222 and around 25 were given two doses of MenACWY control vaccine. Trial participants were enrolled by age into subgroups of 18-55, 56-69 and 70-plus years, and around 150, 28 and 57 TCR-sequenced participants, respectively, were included in these subgroups.

What the authors observed across the whole study: Conclusions about previously exposed vaccinees are limited, since just five or six AZD1222 recipients were seropositive for SARS-CoV-2 at baseline. No day 14 peak-response samples were available, so repertoires were characterized only after the peak T cell response. Reportedly, close to half of the unique spike-specific TCRs recognized epitopes lying outside the regions that are mutated in the B.1.351 and B.1.1.7 variants. Spike-specific TCR breadth and depth rose significantly after two AZD1222 doses compared with day 0 and with MenACWY recipients. CD4 TCRs associated with the vaccine covered the entire spike protein, and the dominant responses were in regions 160-218 and 743-854. The 56-69-year group was small, and its depth increase did not reach significance, likely because of low power. Participants were mostly white British and included more females than males, and it was suggested by the authors that clonal diversity may have been underestimated.

Interpreted using the paper, the time point label stands for: baseline before first vaccination. Vaccinee samples came from UK trials COV001 and COV002, including a single-blind randomized controlled phase 2/3 trial of AZD1222 (ChAdOx1 nCoV-19) in healthy adults. Trial participant PBMC samples were collected at day 0 and day 28 after the second dose for TCRbeta chain sequencing. The CDR3 regions of human TCRbeta chains were analyzed by immunosequencing. On the study's bioinformatics: TCRs in the repertoires were matched against a reference library of SARS-CoV-2-specific TCRs that had been generated with the MIRA antigen-specificity platform. Breadth was defined as the fraction of unique TCRs that were SARS-CoV-2-associated, and depth was defined as the fraction of total T cells that were SARS-CoV-2-associated. Using the MIRA data, each spike-specific TCR was mapped to the spike region that the TCR reacts to and placed in a CD4 or CD8 class. Log10-transformed breadth and depth values were compared by one-way ANOVA with Sidak's multiple comparisons tests. TCRdb took over this immuneACCESS table, retaining in-frame rearrangements with V and J assigned. Such tables are incomplete; in checked studies, under half of the missing clones stem from an unresolved V gene, and the remainder is unexplained. V, J and clone size reflect that table, while D and trimming were determined from the DNA. A total of approximately 120,000 clones appear in this sample, roughly 90% of them only once. The ten largest clonotypes hold 0.8% to 1.1% of the sample.

Looking up the germline V gene yields CDR1 ENHRY and CDR2 SYGVKD. The CDR3, from cysteine to phenylalanine, totals 11 residues. Just CDR3 DNA is preserved here, 33 bases in frame from base 1. V gives up 1 base and J gives up 12 bases, and the segment between their germline ends measures 9 bases. This sequence uses TRBV10-3 and TRBJ1-1, and possibly TRBD1, on 6 matching bases. This clonotype was sampled from an adult in good health. Sequenced material: peripheral blood, taken on day 0 of AZD1222 vaccination. The DNA sequence is TGTGCCATCAGTGAGTTGGGGGCCCCTTTCTTT. Its product reads: CAISELGAPFF.